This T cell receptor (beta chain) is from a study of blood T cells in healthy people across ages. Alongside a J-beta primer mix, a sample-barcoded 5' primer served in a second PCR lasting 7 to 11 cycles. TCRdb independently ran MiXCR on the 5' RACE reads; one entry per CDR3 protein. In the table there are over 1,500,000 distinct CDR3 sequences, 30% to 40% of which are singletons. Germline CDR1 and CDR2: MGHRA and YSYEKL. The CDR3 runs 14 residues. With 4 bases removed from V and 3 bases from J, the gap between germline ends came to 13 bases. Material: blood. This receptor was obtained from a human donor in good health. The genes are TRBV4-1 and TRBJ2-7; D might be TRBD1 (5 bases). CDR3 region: CASSPTTELYEQYF. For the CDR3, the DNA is TGCGCCAGCAGCCCAACGACAGAGCTCTACGAGCAGTACTTC.